The 27 T cell receptor beta chains presented below share a single source sample, sequenced in a study of blood T cell repertoires in COVID-19. The data were produced by immunoSEQ multiplex PCR, yet TCRdb's version contains in-frame clones alone and is incomplete. The table shows roughly 300,000 clones, with approximately 86% occurring only once. The sample comprised peripheral blood. The receptors stem from a young man with active or convalescent COVID-19.

The chain uses TRBV7-3 and TRBJ2-2; 7 bases are a match to TRBD2. Germline trimming cut 5 bases from V and 0 bases from J; bases unmatched to any gene: 3. The CDR3 extends over 15 amino acids. CDR1 and CDR2 from the germline V gene are SGHTA and FQGTGA. CDR3 sequence: CASSPSGTNTGELFF. The CDR3 nucleotides read TGTGCCAGCAGCCCAAGCGGGACGAACACCGGGGAGCTGTTTTTT.

This chain links TRBV6-2 or TRBV6-3 with TRBJ2-7, with 14 bases identical to TRBD2. CDR3 length: 17 amino acids. Germline CDR1 and CDR2: MNHEY and SVGEGT. With V trimmed by 2 bases and J by 3 bases, 6 bases remained unmatched. CDR3 amino acids: CASSYRGLAGGHYEQYF. The CDR3 DNA reads TGTGCCAGCAGTTACAGAGGACTAGCGGGGGGCCACTACGAGCAGTACTTC.

The chain couples TRBV9 to TRBJ1-2; D not certain. V lost 0 bases, J lost 3 bases, and 6 bases lay in between. Germline V gene data show CDR1 as SGDLS and CDR2 as YYNGEE. The CDR3 spans 13 residues. This chain's CDR3 is CASSVAADYGYTF. As DNA, the CDR3 is TGTGCCAGCAGCGTAGCCGCGGACTATGGCTACACCTTC.

The CDR3 nucleotides are TGTGCCATCAGTGAGCCCGGGACAGCCCTTGTCTATGGCTACACCTTC. It encodes CAISEPGTALVYGYTF. The J gene is TRBJ1-2, the V gene TRBV10-3; TRBD1 matches 7 bases. The CDR3 covers 16 residues. V dropped 2 bases and J dropped 4; count of bases not matched to a gene: 10. CDR1 ENHRY and CDR2 SYGVKD come from the germline V gene.

This clone was detected many times. This chain connects TRBV19 to TRBJ2-7; 10 bases are a match to TRBD2. The CDR3 loop spans 15 amino acids. Germline V CDR1 and CDR2: LNHDA, SQIVND (reference sequence). The ends lost 3 bases at V and 7 bases at J; junction bases unmatched: 9. This CDR3 reads CASSIASGGPREQYF. CDR3 nucleotide sequence: TGTGCCAGTAGTATTGCTAGCGGGGGACCTCGGGAGCAGTACTTC.

V usage is TRBV7-2 and J usage is TRBJ2-5; the D gene is possibly TRBD2 (6 bases). V was pared by 3 bases and J by 5 bases, with 10 bases between. The germline V gene encodes CDR1 SGHTA and CDR2 FQGNSA. The CDR3 has 13 amino acids. The CDR3 sequence is CASSLGGLETQYF. The CDR3 DNA sequence: TGTGCCAGCAGCTTGGGGGGACTGGAGACCCAGTACTTC.

V usage is TRBV7-9 and J usage is TRBJ1-3; 7 bases map to TRBD1. CDR1 and CDR2 from the germline V gene are SEHNR and FQNEAQ (reference sequence). The V gene end was trimmed by 2 bases and the J gene end by 0 bases; junction bases not matched to a gene: 10. There are 18 residues in the CDR3. This CDR3 reads CASSLIRDRLVSGNTIYF. CDR3 bases: TGTGCCAGCAGCTTAATCCGGGACAGATTAGTCTCTGGAAACACCATATATTTT. Together with reference TRBV7-9 and TRBJ1-3, the CDR3 gives the full variable domain: DTGVSQNPRHKITKRGQNVTFRCDPISEHNRLYWYRQTLGQGPEFLTYFQNEAQLEKSRLLSDRFSAERPKGSFSTLEIQRTEQGDSAMYLCASSLIRDRLVSGNTIYFGEGSWLTVV.

This clone was counted only a few times. V and J are TRBV2 and TRBJ1-1; D is undetermined. Trimming cost V 6 bases and J 0 bases, with 8 bases left between them. This CDR3 is built from 13 residues. The germline V gene encodes CDR1 SNHLY and CDR2 FYNNEI. The CDR3 protein is CASSASLNTEAFF. DNA for the CDR3: TGTGCCAGCAGCGCCAGTTTGAACACTGAAGCTTTCTTT.

The V call is TRBV25-1, the J call TRBJ2-5; D gene unclear. The V gene lost 4 bases and the J gene lost 3 bases, with 6 bases spanning the gap. Germline V gene data show CDR1 as MGHDK and CDR2 as SYGVNS. This CDR3 contains 12 residues. The CDR3 DNA sequence: TGTGCCAGCAGTGGACTGAAAGAGACCCAGTACTTC. Translation: CASSGLKETQYF.

The chain couples TRBV5-4 to TRBJ2-3, with D hard to call. CDR3 length equals 15 residues. Trimming shortened V by 2 bases and J by 2 bases, and 12 bases separated the two germline ends. Germline V gene lookup returns CDR1 SGHNT and CDR2 YYREEE (reference sequence). The CDR3 loop is CASSLTPRNTDTQYF. CDR3 bases: TGTGCCAGCAGCTTAACACCCCGCAACACAGATACGCAGTATTTT.

The chain carries TRBV18 and TRBJ2-5, with D uncertain. This CDR3 has 14 residues. Germline-derived CDR1 and CDR2 are KGHSH and LQKENI. V dropped 0 bases and J dropped 4 bases, with 9 bases sitting between them. This CDR3 reads CASSPPSVSETQYF. CDR3 in DNA: TGTGCCAGCTCACCACCGTCGGTTTCAGAGACCCAGTACTTC.

This chain uses TRBV15 with TRBJ1-5; D unresolved. Trimming cost V 5 bases and J 1 base, with 15 bases left between them. This CDR3 is built from 16 residues. CDR1 is LNHNV and CDR2 is YYDKDF in the germline V gene (reference sequence). CDR3 protein: CATSPPPPQSNQPQHF. CDR3 bases: TGTGCCACCAGCCCCCCACCTCCACAGAGCAATCAGCCCCAGCATTTT.

The chain joins TRBV18 to TRBJ2-1, with D possibly being TRBD1 (5 bases). The CDR3 runs 12 residues. Per germline, CDR1 KGHSH and CDR2 LQKENI. The ends were cut back, 6 bases at V and 5 bases at J, with 8 bases in the middle. CDR3 DNA sequence: TGTGCCAGCTCCTTAGGGGACAATGAGCAGTTCTTC. Amino acids: CASSLGDNEQFF. The full variable domain, with the rest looked up from reference TRBV18 and TRBJ2-1, is NAGVMQNPRHLVRRRGQEARLRCSPMKGHSHVYWYRQLPEEGLKFMVYLQKENIIDESGMPKERFSAEFPKEGPSILRIQQVVRGDSAAYFCASSLGDNEQFFGPGTRLTVL.

This chain uses TRBV11-2 with TRBJ2-7; 7 positions match TRBD2. The CDR3 covers 15 residues. J gave up 3 bases and V 1 base, and 6 bases lay outside the gene matches. CDR1 SGHAT and CDR2 FQNNGV come from the germline V gene. The CDR3 bases are TGTGCCAGCAGCTTAGGAATCGGGGGGATCTACGAGCAGTACTTC. Translating gives CASSLGIGGIYEQYF.

The genes are TRBV4-1 and TRBJ1-2, with TRBD1 identical over 9 bases. The V and J ends lost 7 bases and 6 bases, in that order; junction bases with no gene match: 9. In germline, CDR1 is MGHRA, CDR2 YSYEKL. This CDR3 is 14 amino acids long. CDR3 protein: CASTTRTGADGYTF. CDR3 nucleotides: TGCGCCAGCACGACAAGGACAGGGGCCGATGGCTACACCTTC.

This chain links TRBV19 with TRBJ2-3; the match to TRBD2 covers 9 bases. This CDR3 is built from 15 residues. V gave up 4 bases and J gave up 4 bases; unmatched junction bases: 6. Germline CDR1 is LNHDA and CDR2 is SQIVND (reference sequence). This chain's CDR3 is CASSTRSGGADTQYF. CDR3 coding DNA: TGTGCCAGTAGTACTCGTAGCGGGGGTGCAGATACGCAGTATTTT.

The chain has TRBV5-5 and TRBJ2-7; 12 nucleotides align to TRBD2. The DNA end favors TRBJ2-5, so the J call may be wrong. The CDR3 is 16 residues long. The V gene's germline CDR1 is SGHKS and CDR2 YYEKEE (reference sequence). The CDR3 sequence: CASSNRLAGVQETQYF. The CDR3, as DNA: TGTGCCAGCAGCAACCGACTAGCGGGGGTCCAAGAGACCCAGTACTTC.

CDR3 sequence (DNA): TGTGCCAGCACGGCCCGGGACAGGCCTGGCGAGCAGTACTTC. Amino acids: CASTARDRPGEQYF. The chain has TRBV28 and TRBJ2-7; 8 nucleotides match TRBD1. This CDR3 region has 14 residues. Losses at the gene ends were 7 bases for V and 6 bases for J; bases not matched to a gene: 11. Per germline, CDR1 MDHEN and CDR2 SYDVKM.

The CDR3 loop is CASSIDPRTGPYEQYF. In nucleotides, the CDR3 is TGTGCCAGTAGTATAGACCCGCGGACAGGTCCCTACGAGCAGTACTTC. The chain carries TRBV19 and TRBJ2-7; 7 bases map to TRBD1. V gave up 0 bases and J gave up 2 bases; unmatched junction bases: 7. CDR3 length: 16 residues. From germline, CDR1 is LNHDA and CDR2 SQIVND (reference sequence).

This clone has a handful of counts. This clone may be a read error of a much larger clone one base away. This rearrangement joins TRBV3-1 (or the pseudogene TRBV3-2) to TRBJ1-2; D may be TRBD1 (5 bases). V was pared by 2 bases and J by 2 bases, with 6 bases between. This CDR3 is built from 13 residues. The germline V gene encodes CDR1 LGHDT and CDR2 YNNKEL (reference sequence). The CDR3 spells CASSQQGNYGYTF. Here the CDR3 DNA reads TGTGCCAGCAGCCAACAGGGAAACTATGGCTACACCTTC.

The chain recombines TRBV9 with TRBJ1-4, with D hard to call. Germline CDR1 is SGDLS and CDR2 is YYNGEE. Trimming cost V 0 bases and J 7 bases, with 13 bases left between them. The length of the CDR3 is 15 residues. In DNA, the CDR3 is TGTGCCAGCAGCGTAGGGGTCAGCCCTAGTGAAAAACTGTTTTTT. It is translated as CASSVGVSPSEKLFF.

This clone was counted once. The rearrangement links TRBV5-1 to TRBJ1-6; D is unclear. Germline values: CDR1 SGHRS, CDR2 YFSETQ. Trimming took 0 bases from V and 12 from J, leaving 13 bases between them. This CDR3 has 14 residues. The CDR3 spells CASSLGFFREPLHF. Written as DNA, the CDR3 is TGCGCCAGCAGCTTGGGTTTTTTCCGAGAACCCCTCCACTTT.

The chain is built from TRBV4-1 and TRBJ1-3; TRBD1 agrees at 8 bases. Germline lookup yields CDR1 MGHRA and CDR2 YSYEKL. The V segment lost 4 bases and the J segment 2 bases; nucleotides outside the gene matches: 4. The CDR3 is made up of 15 amino acids. The CDR3 DNA reads as TGCGCCAGCAGCCTCAGGACAGGGACTGGAAACACCATATATTTT. It yields the protein CASSLRTGTGNTIYF.

The chain links TRBV10-3 to TRBJ2-1; TRBD1 aligns across 8 bases. Germline CDR1 and CDR2: ENHRY and SYGVKD. V lost 3 bases to trimming and J lost 5 bases; unmatched junction nucleotides: 6. CDR3 length equals 15 residues. CDR3 DNA sequence: TGTGCCATCAGTGATCTCCAGGGGGCCCACAATGAGCAGTTCTTC. This encodes CAISDLQGAHNEQFF.

The chain employs TRBV5-1 and TRBJ1-4; D is undetermined. The CDR3 contains 12 residues. Trimming removed 4 bases from V and 8 bases from J, with 9 bases in between. Germline V gene lookup returns CDR1 SGHRS and CDR2 YFSETQ. The CDR3 sequence is CASSPGGEKLFF. For the CDR3, the DNA is TGCGCCAGCAGCCCGGGCGGGGAAAAACTGTTTTTT.

The chain has TRBV19 and TRBJ1-3; maybe TRBD1 (5 bases). This CDR3 region has 20 residues. Trimming pared 3 bases from V and 0 bases from J, leaving 24 bases between. CDR1 and CDR2 from the germline V gene are LNHDA and SQIVND (reference sequence). The CDR3 spells CASSITLISRQSSSGNTIYF. The CDR3 DNA sequence: TGTGCCAGTAGTATTACGCTCATCAGCCGACAGTCCTCCTCTGGAAACACCATATATTTT.

This chain uses TRBV5-1 with TRBJ2-4, with 10 bases identical to TRBD1. The V and J ends lost 3 bases and 0 bases, in that order; junction bases with no gene match: 6. There are 17 residues in the CDR3. Germline CDR1 is SGHRS and CDR2 is YFSETQ. CDR3 bases: TGCGCCAGCAGCTGGGGACAGGGGATAGTAGCCAAAAACATTCAGTACTTC. Translated, it gives CASSWGQGIVAKNIQYF.